This T cell receptor beta chain emerged from a study of CD8+ T cells in alopecia areata. Whole-study findings and limits: Tofacitinib delivered significant drops in scalp clonality and in expanded CD8+ clones among the top 100. There were many expanded lesional clones persisting in scalp and blood during tofacitinib.

CDR1 is SGHRS, CDR2 YFSETQ, per germline. CDR3 length equals 14 residues. Sequencing templates came from extracted RNA that was reverse transcribed into cDNA. The method was immunoSEQ multiplex PCR; TCRdb's version includes in-frame clones alone and lacks a portion of them. There are about 190,000 clones in the sample; roughly three fifths occur only once, and about 1.3% lies in the top ten. To note about this clone: Its specificity is unknown.

Indicated treatment: oral pan-JAK inhibitor, 5-10 mg twice daily. Alopecia areata patients provided lesional scalp punch biopsies and peripheral blood, both collected for the study. This clonotype was obtained from a human donor with alopecia areata. This chain joins TRBV5-1 and TRBJ2-1; 8 positions match TRBD2. Source: CD4+ T cells sorted from blood, taken around week 49, from a patient treated with tofacitinib. The CDR3 sequence: CASRGSSGYNEQFF. The CDR3 coding sequence is TGCGCGAGCCGGGGGTCTAGCGGGTACAATGAGCAGTTCTTC.